This T cell receptor beta chain was identified in a study of blood T cell repertoires in COVID-19. About the study: COVID-19 samples collected from the United States, Italy and Spain covered acute and convalescent phases. Sample material is recorded as cDNA or gDNA derived from T cells, B-cell-depleted T cells, or PBMCs.

Per the authors' pipeline: Reference gene primer amplification gave nucleated cell count estimates. The table came from immunoSEQ multiplex PCR; TCRdb's copy has only in-frame clones and leaves some out. The V and J calls and clone size are taken from that table; D and trimming were inferred from the DNA. The sample includes approximately 70,000 clones, 80% to 90% of them seen just once. In germline, CDR1 is PRHDT, CDR2 FYEKMQ (reference sequence). This CDR3 is 16 amino acids long. Trimming cost V 1 base and J 8 bases, with 20 bases left between them. Sequencing was carried out using peripheral blood. This TCR was recovered from a human donor in a cohort sampled during active COVID-19. The chain combines TRBV13 with TRBJ1-1; weak D call: TRBD1 (5 bases). In DNA form, the CDR3 reads TGTGCCAGCAGCTTAGCTGACCCCCCAGGGCTGGCGGAAGCTTTCTTT. Its protein is CASSLADPPGLAEAFF.